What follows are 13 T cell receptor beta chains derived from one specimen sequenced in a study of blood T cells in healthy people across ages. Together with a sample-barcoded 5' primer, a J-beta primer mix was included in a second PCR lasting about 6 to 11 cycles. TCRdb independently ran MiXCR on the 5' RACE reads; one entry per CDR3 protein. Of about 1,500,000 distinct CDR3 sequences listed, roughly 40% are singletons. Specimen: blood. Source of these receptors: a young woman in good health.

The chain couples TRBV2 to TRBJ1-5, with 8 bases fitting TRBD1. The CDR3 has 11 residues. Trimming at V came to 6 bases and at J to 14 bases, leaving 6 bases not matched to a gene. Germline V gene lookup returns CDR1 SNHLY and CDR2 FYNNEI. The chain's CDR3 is CASRETGVEHF. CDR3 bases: TGTGCCAGCAGGGAGACAGGGGTGGAGCATTTT.

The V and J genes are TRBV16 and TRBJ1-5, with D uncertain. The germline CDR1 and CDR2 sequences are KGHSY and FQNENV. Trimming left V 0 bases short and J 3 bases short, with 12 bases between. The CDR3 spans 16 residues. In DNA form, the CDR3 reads TGTGCCAGCAGCCAATCGGCCTACAGTTCCAATCAGCCCCAGCATTTT. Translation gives CASSQSAYSSNQPQHF. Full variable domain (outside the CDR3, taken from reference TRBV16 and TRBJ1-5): GEEVAQTPKHLVRGEGQKAKLYCAPIKGHSYVFWYQQVLKNEFKFLISFQNENVFDETGMPKERFSAKCLPNSPCSLEIQATKLEDSAVYFCASSQSAYSSNQPQHFGDGTRLSIL.

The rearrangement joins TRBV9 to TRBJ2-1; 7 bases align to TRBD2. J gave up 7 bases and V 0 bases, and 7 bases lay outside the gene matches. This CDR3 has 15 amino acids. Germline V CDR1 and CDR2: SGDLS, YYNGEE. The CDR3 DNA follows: TGTGCCAGCAGCGTAGTGGCGGGAGTGGCGAATGAGCAGTTCTTC. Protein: CASSVVAGVANEQFF.

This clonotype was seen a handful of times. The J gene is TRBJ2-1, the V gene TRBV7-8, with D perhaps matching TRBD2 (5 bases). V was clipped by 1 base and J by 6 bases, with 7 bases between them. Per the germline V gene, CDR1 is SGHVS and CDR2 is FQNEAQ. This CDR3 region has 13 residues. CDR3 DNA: TGTGCCAGCAGCTTAGTAGAGGGCAATGAGCAGTTCTTC. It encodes CASSLVEGNEQFF.

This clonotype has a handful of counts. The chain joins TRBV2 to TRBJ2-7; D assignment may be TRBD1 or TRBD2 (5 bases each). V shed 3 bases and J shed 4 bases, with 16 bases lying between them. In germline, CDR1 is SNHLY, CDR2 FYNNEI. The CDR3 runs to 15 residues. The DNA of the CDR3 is TGTGCCAGCAGTGACGGGACCCCGCTTTCGTACGAGCAGTACTTC. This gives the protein CASSDGTPLSYEQYF.

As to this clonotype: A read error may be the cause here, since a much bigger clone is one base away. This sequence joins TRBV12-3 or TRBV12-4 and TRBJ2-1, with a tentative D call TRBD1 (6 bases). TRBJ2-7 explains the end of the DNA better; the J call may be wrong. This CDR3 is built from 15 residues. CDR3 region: CASSLGAGVYNEQYF. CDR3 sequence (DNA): TGTGCCAGCAGTTTAGGGGCAGGGGTCTACAATGAGCAGTACTTC.

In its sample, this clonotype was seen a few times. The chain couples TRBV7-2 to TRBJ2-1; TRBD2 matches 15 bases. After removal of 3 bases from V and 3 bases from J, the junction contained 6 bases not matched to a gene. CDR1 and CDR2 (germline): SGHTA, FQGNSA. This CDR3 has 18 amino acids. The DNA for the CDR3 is TGTGCCAGCAGCTTTCTGGGGACTAGCGGGAGGATCTACAATGAGCAGTTCTTC. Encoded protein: CASSFLGTSGRIYNEQFF.

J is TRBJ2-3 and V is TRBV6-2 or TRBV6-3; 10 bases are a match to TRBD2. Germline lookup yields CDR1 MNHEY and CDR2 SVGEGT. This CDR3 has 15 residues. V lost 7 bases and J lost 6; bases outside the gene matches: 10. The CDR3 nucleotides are TGTGCCAGCAATAACGCGGGACTAGCGATTGATACGCAGTATTTT. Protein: CASNNAGLAIDTQYF.

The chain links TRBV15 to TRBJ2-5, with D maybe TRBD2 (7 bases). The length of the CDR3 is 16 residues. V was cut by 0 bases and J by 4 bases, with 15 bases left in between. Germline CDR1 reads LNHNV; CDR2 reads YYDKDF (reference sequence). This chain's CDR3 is CATSRDLAGAGETQYF. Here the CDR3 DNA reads TGTGCCACCAGCAGAGATTTGGCGGGGGCAGGAGAGACCCAGTACTTC. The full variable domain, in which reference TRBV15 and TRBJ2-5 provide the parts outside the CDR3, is DAMVIQNPRYQVTQFGKPVTLSCSQTLNHNVMYWYQQKSSQAPKLLFHYYDKDFNNEADTPDNFQSRRPNTSFCFLDIRSPGLGDTAMYLCATSRDLAGAGETQYFGPGTRLLVL.

DNA for the CDR3: TGCAGTGCTAGCACGAATGAGCAGTACTTC. This codes for CSASTNEQYF. This sequence joins TRBV20-1 and TRBJ2-5; D is uncertain. Germline V gene lookup returns CDR1 DFQATT and CDR2 SNEGSKA (reference sequence). The CDR3 runs 10 residues. With 3 bases removed from V and 11 bases from J, the gap between germline ends came to 10 bases.

The CDR3 loop is CASSEFDRVKTQYF. The CDR3 bases are TGTGCCAGCAGTGAATTCGACAGGGTGAAGACCCAGTACTTC. V usage is TRBV6-1 and J usage is TRBJ2-5; TRBD1 aligns across 7 bases. V shed 2 bases and J 6 bases; nucleotides not matched to a gene: 6. This CDR3 comprises 14 residues. Germline CDR1 and CDR2: MNHNS and SASEGT.

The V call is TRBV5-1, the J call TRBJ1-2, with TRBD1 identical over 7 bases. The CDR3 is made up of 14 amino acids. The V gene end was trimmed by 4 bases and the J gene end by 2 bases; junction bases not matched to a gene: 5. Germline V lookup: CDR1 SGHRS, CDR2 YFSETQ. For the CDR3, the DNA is TGCGCCAGCAGCACCAAACAGGGGAACTATGGCTACACCTTC. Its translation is CASSTKQGNYGYTF.

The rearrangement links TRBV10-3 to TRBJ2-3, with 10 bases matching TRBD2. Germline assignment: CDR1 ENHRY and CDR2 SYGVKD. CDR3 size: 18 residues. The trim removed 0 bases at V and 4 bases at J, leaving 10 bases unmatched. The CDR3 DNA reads TGTGCCATCAGTGAGTCACGAGGGTCTAGCGGGAGTTCAGATACGCAGTATTTT. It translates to CAISESRGSSGSSDTQYF.